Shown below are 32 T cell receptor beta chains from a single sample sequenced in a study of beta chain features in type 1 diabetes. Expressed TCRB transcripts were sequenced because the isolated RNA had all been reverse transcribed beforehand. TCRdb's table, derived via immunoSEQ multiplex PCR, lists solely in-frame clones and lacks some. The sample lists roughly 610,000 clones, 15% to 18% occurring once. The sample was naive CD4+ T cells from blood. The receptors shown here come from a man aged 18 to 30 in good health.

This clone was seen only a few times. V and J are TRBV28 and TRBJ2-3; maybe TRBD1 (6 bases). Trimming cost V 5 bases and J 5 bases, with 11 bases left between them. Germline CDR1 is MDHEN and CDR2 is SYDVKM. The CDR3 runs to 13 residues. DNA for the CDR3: TGTGCCAGCAGTATCCAGGGACAAGATACGCAGTATTTT. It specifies CASSIQGQDTQYF.

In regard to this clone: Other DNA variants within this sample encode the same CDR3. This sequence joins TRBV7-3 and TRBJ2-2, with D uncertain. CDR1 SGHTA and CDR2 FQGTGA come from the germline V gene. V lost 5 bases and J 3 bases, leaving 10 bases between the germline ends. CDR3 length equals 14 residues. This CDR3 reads CASSLDRDTGELFF. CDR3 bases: TGTGCCAGCAGCCTAGATAGGGACACCGGGGAGCTGTTTTTT. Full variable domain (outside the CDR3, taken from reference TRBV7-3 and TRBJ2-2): GAGVSQTPSNKVTEKGKYVELRCDPISGHTALYWYRQSLGQGPEFLIYFQGTGAADDSGLPNDRFFAVRPEGSVSTLKIQRTERGDSAVYLCASSLDRDTGELFFGEGSRLTVL.

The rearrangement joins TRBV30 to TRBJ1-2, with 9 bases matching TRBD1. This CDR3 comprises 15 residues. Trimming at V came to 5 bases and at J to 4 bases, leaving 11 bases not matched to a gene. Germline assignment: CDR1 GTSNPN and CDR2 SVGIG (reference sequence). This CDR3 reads CAWDPRTGDLYGYTF. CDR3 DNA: TGTGCCTGGGACCCGAGGACAGGGGACCTCTATGGCTACACCTTC.

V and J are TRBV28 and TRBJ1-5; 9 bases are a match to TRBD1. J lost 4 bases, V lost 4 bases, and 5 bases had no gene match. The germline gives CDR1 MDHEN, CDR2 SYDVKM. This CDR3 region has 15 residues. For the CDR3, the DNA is TGTGCCAGCAGTTATCACAGGGGGCTGAATCAGCCCCAGCATTTT. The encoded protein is CASSYHRGLNQPQHF.

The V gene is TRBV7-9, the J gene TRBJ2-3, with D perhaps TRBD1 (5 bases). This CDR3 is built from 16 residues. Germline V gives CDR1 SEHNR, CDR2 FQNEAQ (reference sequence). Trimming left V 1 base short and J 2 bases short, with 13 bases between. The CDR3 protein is CASSLVGVLYTDTQYF. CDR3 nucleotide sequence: TGTGCCAGCAGCTTAGTAGGGGTCTTGTACACAGATACGCAGTATTTT.

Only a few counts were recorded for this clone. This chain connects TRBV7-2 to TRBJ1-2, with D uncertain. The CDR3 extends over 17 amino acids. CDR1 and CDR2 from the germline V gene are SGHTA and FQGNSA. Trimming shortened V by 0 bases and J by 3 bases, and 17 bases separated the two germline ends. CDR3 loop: CASSLARGPSADYGYTF. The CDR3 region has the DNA TGTGCCAGCAGCTTAGCGAGAGGGCCTTCCGCCGACTATGGCTACACCTTC.

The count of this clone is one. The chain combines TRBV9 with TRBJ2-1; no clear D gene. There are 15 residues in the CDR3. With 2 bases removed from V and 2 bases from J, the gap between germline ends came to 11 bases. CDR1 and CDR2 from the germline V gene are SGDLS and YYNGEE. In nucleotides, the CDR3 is TGTGCCAGCAGCGTGAGTAGTTCCCCCTACAATGAGCAGTTCTTC. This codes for CASSVSSSPYNEQFF.

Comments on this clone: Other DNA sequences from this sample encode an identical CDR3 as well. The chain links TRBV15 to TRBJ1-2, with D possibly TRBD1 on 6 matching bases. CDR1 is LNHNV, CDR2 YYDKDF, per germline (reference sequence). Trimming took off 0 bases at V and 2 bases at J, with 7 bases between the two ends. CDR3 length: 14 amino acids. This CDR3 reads CATSRDRGNYGYTF. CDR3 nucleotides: TGTGCCACCAGCAGAGACAGGGGAAACTATGGCTACACCTTC. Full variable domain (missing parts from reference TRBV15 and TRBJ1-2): DAMVIQNPRYQVTQFGKPVTLSCSQTLNHNVMYWYQQKSSQAPKLLFHYYDKDFNNEADTPDNFQSRRPNTSFCFLDIRSPGLGDTAMYLCATSRDRGNYGYTFGSGTRLTVV.

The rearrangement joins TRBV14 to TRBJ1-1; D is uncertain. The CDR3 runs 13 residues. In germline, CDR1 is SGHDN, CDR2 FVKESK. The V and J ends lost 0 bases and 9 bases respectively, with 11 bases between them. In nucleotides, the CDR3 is TGTGCCAGCAGCCAAGAATGGAACAGTCAAGCTTTCTTT. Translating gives CASSQEWNSQAFF.

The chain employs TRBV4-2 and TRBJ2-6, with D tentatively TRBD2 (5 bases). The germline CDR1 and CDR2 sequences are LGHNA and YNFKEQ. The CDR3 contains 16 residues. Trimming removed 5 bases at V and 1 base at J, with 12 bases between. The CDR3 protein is CASSLQTGSGANVLTF. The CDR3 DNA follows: TGTGCCAGCAGCTTACAGACGGGATCTGGGGCCAACGTCCTGACTTTC.

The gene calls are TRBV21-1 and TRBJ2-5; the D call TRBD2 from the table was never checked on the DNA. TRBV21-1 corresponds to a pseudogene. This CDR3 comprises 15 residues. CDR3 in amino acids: CASSKVGTKQETQYF. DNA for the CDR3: TGTGCCAGCAGCAAGGTGGGGACTAAACAAGAGACCCAGTACTTC.

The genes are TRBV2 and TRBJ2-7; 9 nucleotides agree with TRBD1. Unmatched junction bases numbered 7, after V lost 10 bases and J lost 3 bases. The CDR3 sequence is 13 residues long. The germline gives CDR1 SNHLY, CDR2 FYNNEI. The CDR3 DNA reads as TGTGCCACCTCCGGGACAGGGTTCTACGAGCAGTACTTC. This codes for CATSGTGFYEQYF.

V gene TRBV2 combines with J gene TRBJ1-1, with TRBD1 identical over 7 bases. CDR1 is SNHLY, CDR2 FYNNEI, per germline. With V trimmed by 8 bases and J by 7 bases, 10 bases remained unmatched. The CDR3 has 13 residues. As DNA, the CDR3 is TGTGCCAGCCTGATTGGACAGGTGGGTGAAGCTTTCTTT. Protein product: CASLIGQVGEAFF.

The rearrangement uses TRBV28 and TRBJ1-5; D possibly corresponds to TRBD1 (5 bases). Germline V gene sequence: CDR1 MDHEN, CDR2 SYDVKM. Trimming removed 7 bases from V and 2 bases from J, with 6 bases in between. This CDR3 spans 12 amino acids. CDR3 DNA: TGTGCCAGCATGGGGGGCAATCAGCCCCAGCATTTT. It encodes CASMGGNQPQHF. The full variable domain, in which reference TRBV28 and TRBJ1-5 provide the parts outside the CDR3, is DVKVTQSSRYLVKRTGEKVFLECVQDMDHENMFWYRQDPGLGLRLIYFSYDVKMKEKGDIPEGYSVSREKKERFSLILESASTNQTSMYLCASMGGNQPQHFGDGTRLSIL.

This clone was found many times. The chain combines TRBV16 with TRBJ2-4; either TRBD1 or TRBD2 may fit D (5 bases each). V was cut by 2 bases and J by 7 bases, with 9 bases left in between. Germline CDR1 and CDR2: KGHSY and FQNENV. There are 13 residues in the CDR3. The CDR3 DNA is TGTGCCAGCAGCCAACGGGGCTCGAACATTCAGTACTTC. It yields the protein CASSQRGSNIQYF.

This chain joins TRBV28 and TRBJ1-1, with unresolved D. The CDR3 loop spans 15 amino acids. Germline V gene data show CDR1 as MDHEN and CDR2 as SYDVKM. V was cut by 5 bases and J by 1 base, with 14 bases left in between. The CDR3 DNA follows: TGTGCCAGCAGTCCGATCGGGCAGACGAACACTGAAGCTTTCTTT. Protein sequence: CASSPIGQTNTEAFF.

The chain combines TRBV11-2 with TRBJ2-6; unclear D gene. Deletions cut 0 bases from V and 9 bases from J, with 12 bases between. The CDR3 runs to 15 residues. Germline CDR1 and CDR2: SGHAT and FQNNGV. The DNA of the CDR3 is TGTGCCAGCAGCTTAGATCGAAGTTCTCGCAACGTCCTGACTTTC. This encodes CASSLDRSSRNVLTF.

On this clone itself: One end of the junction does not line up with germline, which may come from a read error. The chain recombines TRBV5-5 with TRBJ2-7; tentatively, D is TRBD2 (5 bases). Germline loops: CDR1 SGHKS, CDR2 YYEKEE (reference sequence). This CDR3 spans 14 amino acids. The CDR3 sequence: CASSAGGSRITQDF. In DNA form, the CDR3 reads TGTGCCAGCAGCGCAGGCGGGTCGCGGATAACGCAGGACTTC.

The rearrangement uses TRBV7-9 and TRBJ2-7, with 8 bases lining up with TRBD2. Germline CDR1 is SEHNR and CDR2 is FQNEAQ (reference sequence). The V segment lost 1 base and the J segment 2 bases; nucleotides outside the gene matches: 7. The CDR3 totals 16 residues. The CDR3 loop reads CASSLGAGEGPYEQYF. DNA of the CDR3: TGTGCCAGCAGCTTAGGAGCGGGGGAAGGTCCCTACGAGCAGTACTTC.

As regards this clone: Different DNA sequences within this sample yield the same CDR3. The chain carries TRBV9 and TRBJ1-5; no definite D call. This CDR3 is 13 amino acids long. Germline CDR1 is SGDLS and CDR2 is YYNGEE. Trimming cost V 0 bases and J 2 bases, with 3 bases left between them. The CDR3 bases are TGTGCCAGCAGCGTAGTTGGCAATCAGCCCCAGCATTTT. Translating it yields CASSVVGNQPQHF.

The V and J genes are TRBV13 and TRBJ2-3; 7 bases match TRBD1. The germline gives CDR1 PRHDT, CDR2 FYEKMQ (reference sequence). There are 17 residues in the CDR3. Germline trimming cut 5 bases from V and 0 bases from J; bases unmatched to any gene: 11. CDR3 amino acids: CASSAIWGQRSTDTQYF. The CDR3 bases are TGTGCCAGCAGCGCAATATGGGGACAGCGAAGCACAGATACGCAGTATTTT.

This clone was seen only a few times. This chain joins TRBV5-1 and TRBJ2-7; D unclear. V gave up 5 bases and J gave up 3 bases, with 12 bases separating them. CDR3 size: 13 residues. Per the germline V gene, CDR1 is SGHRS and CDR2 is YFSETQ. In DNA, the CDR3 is TGCGCCAGCAGTCGAGTTGGCCTCTACGAGCAGTACTTC. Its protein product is CASSRVGLYEQYF.

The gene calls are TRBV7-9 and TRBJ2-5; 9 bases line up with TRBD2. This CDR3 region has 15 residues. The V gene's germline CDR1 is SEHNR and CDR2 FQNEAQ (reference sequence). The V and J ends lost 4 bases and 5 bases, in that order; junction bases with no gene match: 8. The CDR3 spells CASSSNSGRLETQYF. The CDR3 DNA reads TGTGCCAGCAGCTCAAATAGCGGGAGACTGGAGACCCAGTACTTC.

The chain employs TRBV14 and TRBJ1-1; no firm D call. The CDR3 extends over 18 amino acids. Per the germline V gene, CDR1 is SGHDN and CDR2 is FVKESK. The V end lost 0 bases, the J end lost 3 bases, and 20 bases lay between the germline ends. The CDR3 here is CASSQDVGVWQKDTEAFF. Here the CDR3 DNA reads TGTGCCAGCAGCCAAGACGTCGGGGTCTGGCAGAAGGACACTGAAGCTTTCTTT.

CDR3 nucleotides: TGTGCCAGCAGCTTGGGGCCACCTAACTATGGCTACACCTTC. Its translation is CASSLGPPNYGYTF. The chain links TRBV5-4 to TRBJ1-2; no reliable D call. V was clipped by 0 bases and J by 0 bases, with 6 bases between them. Looked up from germline, CDR1 is SGHNT and CDR2 is YYREEE (reference sequence). This CDR3 region has 14 residues.

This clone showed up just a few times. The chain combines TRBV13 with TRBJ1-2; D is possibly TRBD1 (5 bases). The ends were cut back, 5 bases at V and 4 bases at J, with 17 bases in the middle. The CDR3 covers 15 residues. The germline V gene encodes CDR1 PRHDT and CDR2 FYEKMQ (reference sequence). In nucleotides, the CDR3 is TGTGCCAGCAGCATACGAACAGGTTACGTCTATGGCTACACCTTC. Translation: CASSIRTGYVYGYTF.

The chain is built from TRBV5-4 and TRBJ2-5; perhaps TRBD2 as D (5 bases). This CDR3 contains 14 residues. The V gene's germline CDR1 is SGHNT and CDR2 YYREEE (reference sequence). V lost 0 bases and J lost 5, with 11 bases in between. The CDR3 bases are TGTGCCAGCAGCTTGGGTCGGGGTAGGGAGACCCAGTACTTC. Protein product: CASSLGRGRETQYF.

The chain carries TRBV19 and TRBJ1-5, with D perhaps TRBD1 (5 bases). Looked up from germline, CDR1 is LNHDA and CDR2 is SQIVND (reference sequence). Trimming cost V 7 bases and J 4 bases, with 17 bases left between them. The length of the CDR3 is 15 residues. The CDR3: CASNLGAASNQPQHF. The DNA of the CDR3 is TGTGCCAGTAACCTCGGGGCAGCCTCAAATCAGCCCCAGCATTTT.

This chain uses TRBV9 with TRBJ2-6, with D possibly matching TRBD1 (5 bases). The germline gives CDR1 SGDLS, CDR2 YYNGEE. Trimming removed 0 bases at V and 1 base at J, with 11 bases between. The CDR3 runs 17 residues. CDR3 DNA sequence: TGTGCCAGCAGCGTAGCAGGGTTTAAATCTGGGGCCAACGTCCTGACTTTC. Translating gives CASSVAGFKSGANVLTF. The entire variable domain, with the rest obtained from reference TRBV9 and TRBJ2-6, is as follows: DSGVTQTPKHLITATGQRVTLRCSPRSGDLSVYWYQQSLDQGLQFLIQYYNGEERAKGNILERFSAQQFPDLHSELNLSSLELGDSALYFCASSVAGFKSGANVLTFGAGSRLTVL.

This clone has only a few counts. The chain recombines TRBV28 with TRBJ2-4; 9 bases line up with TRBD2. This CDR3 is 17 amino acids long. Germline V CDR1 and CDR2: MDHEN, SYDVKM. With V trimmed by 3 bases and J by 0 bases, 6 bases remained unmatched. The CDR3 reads CASSLVLAGVAKNIQYF. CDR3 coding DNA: TGTGCCAGCAGTTTGGTTTTAGCGGGAGTAGCCAAAAACATTCAGTACTTC.

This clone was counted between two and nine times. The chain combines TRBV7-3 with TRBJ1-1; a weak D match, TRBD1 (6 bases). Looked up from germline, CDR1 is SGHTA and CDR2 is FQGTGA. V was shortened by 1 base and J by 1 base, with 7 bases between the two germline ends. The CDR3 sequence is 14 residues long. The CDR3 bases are TGTGCCAGCAGCTTAAAACAGGGGAACACTGAAGCTTTCTTT. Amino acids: CASSLKQGNTEAFF.

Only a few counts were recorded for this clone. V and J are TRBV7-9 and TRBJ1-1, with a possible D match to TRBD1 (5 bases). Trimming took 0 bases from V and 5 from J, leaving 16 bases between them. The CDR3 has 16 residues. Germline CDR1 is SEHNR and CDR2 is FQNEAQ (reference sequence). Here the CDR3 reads CASSLASRGEKTEAFF. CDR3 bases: TGTGCCAGCAGCTTAGCCTCTCGGGGGGAAAAGACTGAAGCTTTCTTT.